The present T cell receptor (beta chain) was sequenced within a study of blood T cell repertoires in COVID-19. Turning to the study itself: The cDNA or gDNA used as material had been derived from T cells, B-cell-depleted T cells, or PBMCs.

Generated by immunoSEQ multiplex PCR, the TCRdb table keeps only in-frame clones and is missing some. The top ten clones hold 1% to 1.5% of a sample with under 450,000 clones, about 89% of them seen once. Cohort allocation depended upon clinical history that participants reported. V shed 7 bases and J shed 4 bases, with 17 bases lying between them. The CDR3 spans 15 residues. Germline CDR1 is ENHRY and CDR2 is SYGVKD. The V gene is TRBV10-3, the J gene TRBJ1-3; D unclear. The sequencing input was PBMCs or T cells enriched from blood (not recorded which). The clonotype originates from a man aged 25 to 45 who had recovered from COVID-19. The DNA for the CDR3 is TGTGCCATCAAGGTTTTCCGGGAGTCCGGAAACACCATATATTTT. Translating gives CAIKVFRESGNTIYF.